The 30 T cell receptor beta chains listed next were all sequenced from one sample in a study of T cell responses to AZD1222 COVID-19 vaccine. Sequenced by immunoSEQ multiplex PCR; TCRdb stores in-frame clones only, minus some. The sample has more than 150,000 clones, approximately 91% seen once. The sample consisted of peripheral blood, taken 28 days after the second AZD1222 dose. All receptors come from an adult who received the AZD1222 COVID-19 vaccine.

The J gene is TRBJ1-5, the V gene TRBV5-6; 7 bases are shared with TRBD1. Germline-derived CDR1 and CDR2 are SGHDT and YYEEEE. The CDR3 has 15 residues. Trimming at V came to 3 bases and at J to 6 bases, leaving 9 bases not matched to a gene. The chain's CDR3 is CASSSTGREVQPQHF. DNA for the CDR3: TGTGCCAGCAGCTCGACAGGGCGAGAGGTTCAGCCCCAGCATTTT.

The chain carries TRBV19 and TRBJ2-3; 7 nucleotides line up with TRBD2. V lost 6 bases to trimming and J lost 3 bases; unmatched junction nucleotides: 6. Germline-derived CDR1 and CDR2 are LNHDA and SQIVND (reference sequence). The CDR3 has 14 residues. CDR3 protein: CASSSGLGTDTQYF. CDR3 DNA sequence: TGTGCCAGTAGCTCAGGACTAGGAACAGATACGCAGTATTTT.

This sequence joins TRBV30 and TRBJ1-1; D perhaps matches TRBD1 (6 bases). Germline V CDR1 and CDR2: GTSNPN, SVGIG (reference sequence). The germline V and J ends were trimmed by 3 bases and 10 bases, with 15 bases remaining between them. This CDR3 contains 12 residues. The CDR3 spells CAWSRTGFGAFF. The CDR3, as DNA: TGTGCCTGGAGCCGAACAGGGTTTGGAGCTTTCTTT.

The chain links TRBV7-8 to TRBJ1-6; TRBD1 aligns across 9 bases. Germline V CDR1 and CDR2: SGHVS, FQNEAQ. The CDR3 spans 15 residues. V lost 6 bases to trimming and J lost 6 bases; unmatched junction nucleotides: 6. The CDR3 sequence: CASSRTGGSNSPLHF. CDR3 sequence (DNA): TGTGCCAGCAGTCGCACAGGGGGCAGTAATTCACCCCTCCACTTT.

Notes on this clone: Other DNA sequences in this specimen translate into the identical CDR3. The V call is TRBV12-3 or TRBV12-4, the J call TRBJ2-7; no reliable D call. This CDR3 is built from 13 residues. Between the trimmed V and J ends, which lost 1 base and 2 bases, there was a span of 6 bases. In DNA form, the CDR3 reads TGTGCCAGCAGTTTAGGCCAGACCTACGAGCAGTACTTC. This codes for CASSLGQTYEQYF.

The chain has TRBV4-1 and TRBJ2-7; 11 positions match TRBD2. The CDR3 consists of 16 residues. V was clipped by 0 bases and J by 4 bases; unmatched bases: 5. Germline V lookup: CDR1 MGHRA, CDR2 YSYEKL. The CDR3 spells CASSQEPGLAAYEQYF. CDR3 bases: TGCGCCAGCAGCCAAGAGCCGGGACTAGCGGCATACGAGCAGTACTTC.

The chain is built from TRBV19 and TRBJ2-1; no clear D. V shed 8 bases and J shed 0 bases, with 8 bases lying between them. CDR1 is LNHDA and CDR2 is SQIVND in the germline V gene (reference sequence). This CDR3 region has 13 residues. CDR3 residues: CASSASSYNEQFF. CDR3 DNA sequence: TGTGCCAGTTCGGCTAGCTCCTACAATGAGCAGTTCTTC.

The rearrangement joins TRBV6-2 or TRBV6-3 to TRBJ2-7, with no clear D. The CDR3 is made up of 13 amino acids. Trimming shortened V by 7 bases and J by 1 base, and 11 bases separated the two germline ends. Germline CDR1 is MNHEY and CDR2 is SVGEGT. As DNA, the CDR3 is TGTGCCAGCACCCCGCTAGATTCCTACGAGCAGTACTTC. Its protein product is CASTPLDSYEQYF.

The V and J genes are TRBV11-2 and TRBJ2-2; D call uncertain. Trimming removed 5 bases from V and 3 bases from J, with 16 bases in between. The CDR3 is 16 amino acids. The germline CDR1 and CDR2 sequences are SGHAT and FQNNGV. The CDR3 bases are TGTGCCAGCAGCCCCAGTTGGGGATTGGACACCGGGGAGCTGTTTTTT. This sequence encodes CASSPSWGLDTGELFF.

As concerns this clone: The junction departs from the called germline gene at one end, perhaps through a read error. CDR3 in DNA: TGTGCCAGCAGGTTAGATCCCGGGTCAGATACGCAGTATTTT. It is translated as CASRLDPGSDTQYF. The chain is built from TRBV7-2 and TRBJ2-3; D gene ambiguous. Germline V gene data show CDR1 as SGHTA and CDR2 as FQGNSA. This CDR3 region has 14 residues. The full variable domain, completed using reference TRBV7-2 and TRBJ2-3, is GAGVSQSPSNKVTEKGKDVELRCDPISGHTALYWYRQSLGQGLEFLIYFQGNSAPDKSGLPSDRFSAERTGGSVSTLTIQRTQQEDSAVYLCASRLDPGSDTQYFGPGTRLTVL.

The J gene is TRBJ1-2, the V gene TRBV18; TRBD1 matches 8 bases. There are 15 residues in the CDR3. The V segment lost 4 bases and the J segment 2 bases; nucleotides outside the gene matches: 6. Germline-derived CDR1 and CDR2 are KGHSH and LQKENI. The CDR3 DNA is TGTGCCAGCTCACGTTTGACAGGGGACAACTATGGCTACACCTTC. Encoded protein: CASSRLTGDNYGYTF.

CDR3 loop: CAWSEGSANTEAFF. DNA of the CDR3: TGTGCCTGGAGTGAGGGGTCGGCGAACACTGAAGCTTTCTTT. This chain connects TRBV30 to TRBJ1-1; D is possibly TRBD1 (5 bases). This CDR3 region has 14 residues. Germline V gives CDR1 GTSNPN, CDR2 SVGIG (reference sequence). V dropped 1 base and J dropped 1 base, with 10 bases sitting between them.

This clone has only one observation. The V and J genes are TRBV19 and TRBJ2-5, with D uncertain. From germline, CDR1 is LNHDA and CDR2 SQIVND (reference sequence). This CDR3 is 11 amino acids long. V lost 4 bases, J lost 4 bases, and 4 bases lay in between. The CDR3, as DNA: TGTGCCAGTAGTAGTAGAGAGACCCAGTACTTC. It codes for CASSSRETQYF. Combining the CDR3 with reference TRBV19 and TRBJ2-5 gives the whole variable domain DGGITQSPKYLFRKEGQNVTLSCEQNLNHDAMYWYRQDPGQGLRLIYYSQIVNDFQKGDIAEGYSVSREKKESFPLTVTSAQKNPTAFYLCASSSRETQYFGPGTRLLVL.

The J gene is TRBJ1-2, the V gene TRBV6-5; TRBD1 matches at 9 bases. There are 16 residues in the CDR3. The V gene's germline CDR1 is MNHEY and CDR2 SVGAGI. Trimming at V came to 0 bases and at J to 4 bases, leaving 6 bases not matched to a gene. The CDR3 nucleotides read TGTGCCAGCAGTTACTCCGGGACAGGGTACGTCTATGGCTACACCTTC. Translating it yields CASSYSGTGYVYGYTF.

The rearrangement joins TRBV15 to TRBJ1-1, with D possibly TRBD1 on 6 matching bases. V shed 3 bases and J shed 4 bases, with 27 bases lying between them. CDR1 is LNHNV, CDR2 YYDKDF, per germline (reference sequence). The CDR3 extends over 19 amino acids. The CDR3 here is CATSSSGERLTGLGTEAFF. CDR3 coding DNA: TGTGCCACCAGCAGCTCAGGAGAAAGATTGACAGGTTTGGGCACTGAAGCTTTCTTT.

The chain recombines TRBV7-2 with TRBJ1-2; TRBD1 matches at 8 bases. Losses at the gene ends were 2 bases for V and 7 bases for J; bases not matched to a gene: 3. Germline lookup yields CDR1 SGHTA and CDR2 FQGNSA. The CDR3 sequence is 13 residues long. For the CDR3, the DNA is TGTGCCAGCAGCTTACACGACAGGGGTGGCTACACCTTC. This gives the protein CASSLHDRGGYTF.

The chain carries TRBV9 and TRBJ1-3, with D uncertain. Germline assignment: CDR1 SGDLS and CDR2 YYNGEE. CDR3 length: 17 amino acids. V was trimmed by 0 bases and J by 0 bases, leaving 13 bases between them. CDR3 sequence reads: CASSVEDTGSSGNTIYF. In DNA form, the CDR3 reads TGTGCCAGCAGCGTAGAAGACACTGGAAGCTCTGGAAACACCATATATTTT.

The J gene is TRBJ2-5, the V gene TRBV24-1; 11 bases line up with TRBD1. With 3 bases clipped from V and 5 bases from J, the junction kept 7 bases outside the gene matches. CDR1 is KGHDR, CDR2 SFDVKD, per germline. The CDR3 is 16 residues long. The CDR3 sequence: CATSDPGTGGSETQYF. The CDR3 coding sequence is TGTGCCACCAGTGATCCCGGGACAGGGGGTTCGGAGACCCAGTACTTC.

In regard to this clone: The same CDR3 is also encoded by other DNA sequences in this sample. The rearrangement joins TRBV28 to TRBJ1-5; D may be TRBD1 (5 bases). Germline V gene data show CDR1 as MDHEN and CDR2 as SYDVKM. The CDR3 extends over 14 amino acids. V lost 4 bases, J lost 5 bases, and 12 bases lay in between. Here the CDR3 reads CASSSGQGDQPQHF. CDR3 coding DNA: TGTGCCAGCAGTTCCGGGCAGGGAGATCAGCCCCAGCATTTT.

The CDR3 here is CASSLGANTEAFF. CDR3 sequence (DNA): TGTGCCAGCAGCTTGGGCGCGAACACTGAAGCTTTCTTT. The chain employs TRBV5-5 and TRBJ1-1; unclear D gene. CDR1 is SGHKS and CDR2 is YYEKEE in the germline V gene (reference sequence). Trimming removed 0 bases at V and 1 base at J, with 4 bases between. This CDR3 is built from 13 residues.

This chain links TRBV14 with TRBJ2-7; D might be TRBD1 or TRBD2, each matching 5 bases. CDR1 SGHDN and CDR2 FVKESK come from the germline V gene. Deletions cut 4 bases from V and 2 bases from J, with 18 bases between. There are 16 residues in the CDR3. As DNA, the CDR3 is TGTGCCAGCAGCCCTCCGGGGCCAAGGGCCACCTACGAGCAGTACTTC. Translated, it gives CASSPPGPRATYEQYF.

This sequence joins TRBV4-1 and TRBJ1-2; D is uncertain. Trimming stripped 1 base from V and 7 bases from J, with 7 bases between. Germline CDR1 MGHRA, CDR2 YSYEKL. The CDR3 runs 12 residues. CDR3 sequence reads: CASSQGLGGYTF. The CDR3 coding sequence is TGCGCCAGCAGCCAAGGGTTGGGTGGCTACACCTTC.

The chain carries TRBV12-3 or TRBV12-4 and TRBJ1-1; no clear D gene. V was shortened by 0 bases and J by 1 base, with 3 bases between the two germline ends. The CDR3 contains 13 residues. The CDR3 DNA follows: TGTGCCAGCAGTTTAGCTGAGAACACTGAAGCTTTCTTT. Encoded protein: CASSLAENTEAFF.

The rearrangement joins TRBV20-1 to TRBJ2-7; D remains unclear. The germline V gene encodes CDR1 DFQATT and CDR2 SNEGSKA (reference sequence). The CDR3 covers 11 residues. V lost 3 bases and J lost 3, with 6 bases in between. The CDR3 spells CSASLGYEQYF. The CDR3 region has the DNA TGCAGTGCTAGCCTAGGCTACGAGCAGTACTTC.

The CDR3 loop reads CASSKGRDGQPQHF. Written as DNA, the CDR3 is TGTGCCAGCAGCAAAGGACGAGACGGGCAGCCCCAGCATTTT. V and J are TRBV21-1 and TRBJ1-5. TRBV21-1 is recorded as a pseudogene. CDR3 length equals 14 residues.

The CDR3 DNA is TGCGCCAGCAGCTGGTCGGGGACCGCTGAAGCTTTCTTT. Translated: CASSWSGTAEAFF. The chain links TRBV5-1 to TRBJ1-1; a possible D gene is TRBD1 (5 bases). V lost 3 bases, J lost 6 bases, and 12 bases lay in between. Per germline, CDR1 SGHRS and CDR2 YFSETQ. The CDR3 extends over 13 amino acids.

V usage is TRBV24-1 and J usage is TRBJ2-2, with TRBD1 identical over 7 bases. V lost 1 base to trimming and J lost 3 bases; unmatched junction nucleotides: 10. This CDR3 is built from 18 residues. Germline-derived CDR1 and CDR2 are KGHDR and SFDVKD. CDR3 in amino acids: CATSDLLYDGTDTGELFF. As DNA, the CDR3 is TGTGCCACCAGTGATTTACTGTACGACGGGACAGACACCGGGGAGCTGTTTTTT.

CDR3 coding DNA: TGTGCCAGCAGCATCTCCAGGAATGAGCAGTTCTTC. Translation: CASSISRNEQFF. The V gene is TRBV13, the J gene TRBJ2-1; D ambiguous. The germline CDR1 and CDR2 sequences are PRHDT and FYEKMQ (reference sequence). The CDR3 runs to 12 residues. The germline V and J ends were trimmed by 5 bases and 7 bases, with 9 bases remaining between them.

The V gene is TRBV14, the J gene TRBJ1-1; 9 bases agree with TRBD1. With V trimmed by 0 bases and J by 5 bases, 4 bases remained unmatched. This CDR3 has 15 amino acids. CDR1 and CDR2 (germline): SGHDN, FVKESK. CDR3 protein: CASSQETGGRTEAFF. The CDR3 nucleotides are TGTGCCAGCAGCCAAGAGACAGGGGGACGAACTGAAGCTTTCTTT.

The V and J genes are TRBV5-4 and TRBJ1-1, with no clear D. Germline CDR1 SGHNT, CDR2 YYREEE (reference sequence). The CDR3 has 13 amino acids. Trimming shortened V by 0 bases and J by 5 bases, and 8 bases separated the two germline ends. CDR3 in amino acids: CASSLDKGTEAFF. The CDR3 DNA reads as TGTGCCAGCAGCTTGGACAAGGGAACTGAAGCTTTCTTT.